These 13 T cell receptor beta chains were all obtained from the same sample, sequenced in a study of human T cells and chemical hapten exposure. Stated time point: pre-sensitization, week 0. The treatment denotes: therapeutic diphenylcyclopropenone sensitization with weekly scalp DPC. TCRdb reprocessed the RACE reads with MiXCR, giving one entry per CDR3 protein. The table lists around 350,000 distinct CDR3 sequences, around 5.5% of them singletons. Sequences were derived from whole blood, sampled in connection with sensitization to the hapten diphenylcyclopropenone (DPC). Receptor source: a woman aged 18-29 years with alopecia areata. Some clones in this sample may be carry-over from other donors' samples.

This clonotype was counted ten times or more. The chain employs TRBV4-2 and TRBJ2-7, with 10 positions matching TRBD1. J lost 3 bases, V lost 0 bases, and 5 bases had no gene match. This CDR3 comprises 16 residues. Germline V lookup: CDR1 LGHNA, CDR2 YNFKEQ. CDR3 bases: TGTGCCAGCAGCCAAGATTCGGACAGGGGGATCTACGAGCAGTACTTC. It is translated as CASSQDSDRGIYEQYF.

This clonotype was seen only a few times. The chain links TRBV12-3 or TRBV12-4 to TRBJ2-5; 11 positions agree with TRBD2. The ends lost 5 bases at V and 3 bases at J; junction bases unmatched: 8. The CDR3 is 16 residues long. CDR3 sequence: CASSAYSGGAEETQYF. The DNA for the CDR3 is TGTGCCAGCAGTGCCTATAGCGGGGGGGCCGAAGAGACCCAGTACTTC.

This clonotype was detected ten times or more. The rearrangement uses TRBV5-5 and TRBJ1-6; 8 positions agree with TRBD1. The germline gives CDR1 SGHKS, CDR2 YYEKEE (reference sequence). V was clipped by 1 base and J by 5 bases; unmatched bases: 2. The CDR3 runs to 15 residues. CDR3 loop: CASSLLTGDNSPLHF. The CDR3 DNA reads TGTGCCAGCAGCTTGTTGACAGGGGATAATTCACCCCTCCACTTT.

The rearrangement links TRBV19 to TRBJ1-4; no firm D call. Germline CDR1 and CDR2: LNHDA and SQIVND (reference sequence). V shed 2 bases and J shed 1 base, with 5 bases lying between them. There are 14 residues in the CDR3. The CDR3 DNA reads TGTGCCAGTAGTATAACGGGAACTAATGAAAAACTGTTTTTT. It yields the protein CASSITGTNEKLFF.

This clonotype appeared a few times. As DNA, the CDR3 is TGTGCCAGCAGCCAAGATCTCGTACATCCGGCCTACGAGCAGTACTTC. It codes for CASSQDLVHPAYEQYF. The genes are TRBV3-1 and TRBJ2-7; no firm D call. In germline, CDR1 is LGHDT, CDR2 YNNKEL (reference sequence). V was trimmed by 0 bases and J by 2 bases, leaving 14 bases between them. The CDR3 spans 16 residues.

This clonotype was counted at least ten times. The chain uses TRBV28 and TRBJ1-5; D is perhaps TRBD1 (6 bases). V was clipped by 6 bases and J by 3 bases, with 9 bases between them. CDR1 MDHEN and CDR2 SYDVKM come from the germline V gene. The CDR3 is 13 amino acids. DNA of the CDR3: TGTGCCAGCAGGACAGGTTTCAATCAGCCCCAGCATTTT. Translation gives CASRTGFNQPQHF.

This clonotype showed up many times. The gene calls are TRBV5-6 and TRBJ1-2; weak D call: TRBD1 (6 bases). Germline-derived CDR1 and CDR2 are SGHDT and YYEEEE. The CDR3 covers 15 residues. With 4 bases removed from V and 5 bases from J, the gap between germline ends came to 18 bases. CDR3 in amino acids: CASSQTTGMRYGYTF. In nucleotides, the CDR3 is TGTGCCAGCAGCCAAACCACAGGGATGAGGTATGGCTACACCTTC.

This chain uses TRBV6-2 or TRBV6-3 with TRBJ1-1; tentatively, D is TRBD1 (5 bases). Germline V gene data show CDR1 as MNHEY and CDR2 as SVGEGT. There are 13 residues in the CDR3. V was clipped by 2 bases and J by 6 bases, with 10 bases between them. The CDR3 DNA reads TGTGCCAGCAGTTACCAGGGTATCCCTGAAGCTTTCTTT. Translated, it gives CASSYQGIPEAFF.

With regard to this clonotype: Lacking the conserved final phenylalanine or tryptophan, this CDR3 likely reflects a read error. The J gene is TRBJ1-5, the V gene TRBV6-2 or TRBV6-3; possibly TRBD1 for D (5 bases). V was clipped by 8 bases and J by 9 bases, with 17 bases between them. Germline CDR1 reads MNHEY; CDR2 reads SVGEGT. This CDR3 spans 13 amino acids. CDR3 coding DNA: TGTGCCAGCGGCGCACTCAACGGGGGGCCCCAGCATTTA. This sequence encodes CASGALNGGPQHL.

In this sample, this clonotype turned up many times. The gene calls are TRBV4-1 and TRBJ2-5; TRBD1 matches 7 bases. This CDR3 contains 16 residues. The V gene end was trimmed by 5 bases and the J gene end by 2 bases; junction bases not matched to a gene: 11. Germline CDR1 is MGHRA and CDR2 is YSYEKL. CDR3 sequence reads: CASSSHRGETQETQYF. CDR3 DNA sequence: TGCGCCAGCAGCTCCCACAGGGGCGAAACGCAAGAGACCCAGTACTTC.

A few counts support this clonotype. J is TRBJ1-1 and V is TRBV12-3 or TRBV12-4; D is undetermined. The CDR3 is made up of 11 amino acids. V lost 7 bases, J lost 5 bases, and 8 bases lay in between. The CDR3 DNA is TGTGCCAGCATTACCAGGACTGAAGCTTTCTTT. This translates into CASITRTEAFF.

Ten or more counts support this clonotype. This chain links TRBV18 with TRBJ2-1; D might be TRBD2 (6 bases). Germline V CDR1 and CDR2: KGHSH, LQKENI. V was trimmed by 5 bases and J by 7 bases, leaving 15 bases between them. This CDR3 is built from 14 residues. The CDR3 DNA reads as TGTGCCAGCTCATGGACCCGGGACTGGAATGAGCAGTTCTTC. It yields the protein CASSWTRDWNEQFF.

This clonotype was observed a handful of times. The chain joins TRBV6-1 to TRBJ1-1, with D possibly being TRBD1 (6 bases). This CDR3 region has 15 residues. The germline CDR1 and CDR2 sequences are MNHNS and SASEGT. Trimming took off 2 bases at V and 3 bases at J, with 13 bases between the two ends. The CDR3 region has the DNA TGTGCCAGCAGTGAAACGGGGGGCGCCTACACTGAAGCTTTCTTT. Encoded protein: CASSETGGAYTEAFF.